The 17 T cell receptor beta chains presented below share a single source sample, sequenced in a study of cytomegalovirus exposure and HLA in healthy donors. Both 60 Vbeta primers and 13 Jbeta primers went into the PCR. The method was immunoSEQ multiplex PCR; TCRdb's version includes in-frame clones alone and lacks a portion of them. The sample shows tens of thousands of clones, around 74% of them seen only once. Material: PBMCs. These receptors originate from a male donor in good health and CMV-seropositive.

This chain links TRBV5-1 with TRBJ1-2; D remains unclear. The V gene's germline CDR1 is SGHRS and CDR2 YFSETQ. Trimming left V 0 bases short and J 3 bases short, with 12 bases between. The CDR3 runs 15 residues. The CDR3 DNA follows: TGCGCCAGCAGCTTGGGTAGTACGGCGGACTATGGCTACACCTTC. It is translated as CASSLGSTADYGYTF.

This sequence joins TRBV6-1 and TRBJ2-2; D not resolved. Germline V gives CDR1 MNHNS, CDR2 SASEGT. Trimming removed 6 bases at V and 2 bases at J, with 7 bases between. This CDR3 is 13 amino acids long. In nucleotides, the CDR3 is TGTGCCAGCAGGGGCTCAAACACCGGGGAGCTGTTTTTT. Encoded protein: CASRGSNTGELFF.

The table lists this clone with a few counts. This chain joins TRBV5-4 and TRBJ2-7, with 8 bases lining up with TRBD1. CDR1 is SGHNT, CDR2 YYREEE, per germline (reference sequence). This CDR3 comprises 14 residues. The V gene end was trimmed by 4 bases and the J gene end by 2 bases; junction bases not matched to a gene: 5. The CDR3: CASSEGQVTYEQYF. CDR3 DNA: TGTGCCAGCAGCGAGGGACAGGTAACCTACGAGCAGTACTTC.

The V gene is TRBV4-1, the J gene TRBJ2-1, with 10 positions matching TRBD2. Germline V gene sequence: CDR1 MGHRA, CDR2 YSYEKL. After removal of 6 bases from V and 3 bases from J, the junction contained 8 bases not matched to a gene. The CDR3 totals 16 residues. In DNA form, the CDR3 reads TGCGCCAGCAGGTCACTAGCGGGGACCAACTACAATGAGCAGTTCTTC. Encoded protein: CASRSLAGTNYNEQFF.

The DNA of the CDR3 is TGCAGCGTTGAATGGGGGGGGCAGCCCTACGAGCAGTACTTC. Translated, it gives CSVEWGGQPYEQYF. V and J are TRBV29-1 and TRBJ2-7; TRBD2 is a possible D gene (7 bases). V lost 2 bases and J lost 2, with 13 bases in between. Germline CDR1 is SQVTM and CDR2 is ANQGSEA. The CDR3 loop spans 14 amino acids.

This CDR3 is CASSTDSEAFF. The CDR3 bases are TGCGCCAGCAGCACAGACAGCGAAGCTTTCTTT. The V and J genes are TRBV4-3 and TRBJ1-1; possible D gene TRBD1, 5 bases. Germline CDR1 reads LGHNA; CDR2 reads YSLEER. The CDR3 sequence is 11 residues long. Deletions cut 5 bases from V and 8 bases from J, with 9 bases between.

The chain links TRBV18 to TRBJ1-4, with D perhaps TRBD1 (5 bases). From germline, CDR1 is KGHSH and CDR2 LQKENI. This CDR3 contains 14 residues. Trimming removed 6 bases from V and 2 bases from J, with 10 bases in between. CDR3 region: CASSATVTNEKLFF. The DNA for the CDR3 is TGTGCCAGCTCCGCGACAGTTACTAATGAAAAACTGTTTTTT.

CDR3 sequence: CASSFEGQGVHEQYF. The CDR3 DNA reads TGCGCCAGCAGCTTCGAGGGACAGGGCGTTCACGAGCAGTACTTC. The chain joins TRBV5-1 to TRBJ2-7; TRBD1 agrees at 9 bases. Unmatched junction bases numbered 8, after V lost 2 bases and J lost 5 bases. The CDR3 covers 15 residues. Germline V gene data show CDR1 as SGHRS and CDR2 as YFSETQ.

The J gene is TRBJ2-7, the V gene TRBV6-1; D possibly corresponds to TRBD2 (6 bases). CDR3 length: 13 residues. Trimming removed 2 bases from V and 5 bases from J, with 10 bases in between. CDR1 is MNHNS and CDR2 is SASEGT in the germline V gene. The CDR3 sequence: CASSEWRGHEQYF. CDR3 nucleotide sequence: TGTGCCAGCAGTGAATGGAGGGGCCACGAGCAGTACTTC.

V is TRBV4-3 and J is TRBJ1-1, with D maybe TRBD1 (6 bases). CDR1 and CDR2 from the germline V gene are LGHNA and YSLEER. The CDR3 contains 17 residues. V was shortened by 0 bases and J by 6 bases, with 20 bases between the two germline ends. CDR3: CASSQEGYRDKEPEAFF. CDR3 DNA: TGCGCCAGCAGCCAAGAAGGGTATCGGGACAAGGAGCCTGAAGCTTTCTTT.

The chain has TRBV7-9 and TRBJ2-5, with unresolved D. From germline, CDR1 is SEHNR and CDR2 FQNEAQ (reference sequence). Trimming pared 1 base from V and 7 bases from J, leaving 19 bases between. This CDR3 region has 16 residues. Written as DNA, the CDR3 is TGTGCCAGCAGCTTAGACGTCCACCGCCCGCTAGGGACCCAGTACTTC. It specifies CASSLDVHRPLGTQYF.

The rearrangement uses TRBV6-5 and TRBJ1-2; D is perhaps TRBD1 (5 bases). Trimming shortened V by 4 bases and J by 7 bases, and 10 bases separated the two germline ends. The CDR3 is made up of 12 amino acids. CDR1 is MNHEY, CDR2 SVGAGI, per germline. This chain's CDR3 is CASSLGGAGYTF. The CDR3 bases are TGTGCCAGCAGTTTAGGAGGGGCTGGCTACACCTTC.

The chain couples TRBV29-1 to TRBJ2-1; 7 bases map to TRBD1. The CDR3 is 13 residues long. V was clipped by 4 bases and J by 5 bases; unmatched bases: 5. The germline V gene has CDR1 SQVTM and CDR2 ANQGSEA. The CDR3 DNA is TGCAGCGTTGGGGGGACAGTAAACAATGAGCAGTTCTTC. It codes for CSVGGTVNNEQFF.

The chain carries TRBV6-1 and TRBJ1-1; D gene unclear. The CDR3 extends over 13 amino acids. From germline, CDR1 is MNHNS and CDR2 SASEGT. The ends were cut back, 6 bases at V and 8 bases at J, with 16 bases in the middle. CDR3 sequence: CASSEYGGREAFF. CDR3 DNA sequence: TGTGCCAGCAGCGAGTACGGAGGCAGGGAAGCTTTCTTT.

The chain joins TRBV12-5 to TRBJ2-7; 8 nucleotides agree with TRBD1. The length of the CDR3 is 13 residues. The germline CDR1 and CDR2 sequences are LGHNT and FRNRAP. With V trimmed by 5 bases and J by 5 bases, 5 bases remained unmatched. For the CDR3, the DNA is TGTGCTAGTGGTCTTGACAGGGGCAACGAGCAGTACTTC. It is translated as CASGLDRGNEQYF.

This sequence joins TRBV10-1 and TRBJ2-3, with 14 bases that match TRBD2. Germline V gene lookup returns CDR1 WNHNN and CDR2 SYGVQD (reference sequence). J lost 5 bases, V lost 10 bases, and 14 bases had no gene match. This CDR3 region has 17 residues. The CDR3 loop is CATLRTSGGTPRDTQYF. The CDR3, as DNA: TGCGCCACATTAAGGACTAGCGGGGGGACCCCACGAGATACGCAGTATTTT.

This CDR3 reads CASGLSQTRGGFHEQYF. CDR3 bases: TGTGCTAGTGGTTTATCCCAGACGAGGGGAGGGTTTCACGAGCAGTACTTC. This rearrangement joins TRBV12-5 to TRBJ2-7, with 7 nucleotides matching TRBD2. CDR3 length equals 17 residues. V shed 3 bases and J 5 bases; nucleotides not matched to a gene: 16. Looked up from germline, CDR1 is LGHNT and CDR2 is FRNRAP.